Each of the 2 T cell receptor beta chains below was sequenced from the same sample in a study of identical twins. TCRdb reprocessed the 5' RACE reads with MiXCR, giving one entry per CDR3 protein. The sample includes hundreds of thousands of distinct CDR3 sequences, less than 10% of them seen just once. These data also formed part of another study, on yellow fever vaccine responses in identical twins.

Material: PBMCs. The origin of the receptors is a woman in her late teens or twenties in good health.

The table lists this clonotype with a few counts. This chain uses TRBV16 with TRBJ2-7; the D gene is possibly TRBD1 (6 bases). This CDR3 has 17 residues. The V end lost 2 bases, the J end lost 7 bases, and 24 bases lay between the germline ends. Germline V gene sequence: CDR1 KGHSY, CDR2 FQNENV. CDR3 protein: CASSQLLMPLQGWEQYF. DNA for the CDR3: TGTGCCAGCAGCCAACTGCTTATGCCGCTACAGGGTTGGGAGCAGTACTTC.

This clonotype was observed many times. V gene TRBV21-1 combines with J gene TRBJ1-5. TRBV21-1 is tagged as a pseudogene. The CDR3 length is 16 residues. The CDR3 nucleotides read TGTGCCAGCAGACTGGCACACGGAGCGACGGATCAGCCCCAGCATTTT. Translation gives CASRLAHGATDQPQHF.